Presented here are 16 T cell receptor beta chains from one specimen sequenced in a study of T cells in Graves' hyperthyroidism and ophthalmopathy. Amplified regions were TCR beta CDR3 sequences from RNA transcripts. The study used the HTBI primer set for a first-round RT-PCR of the TCR CDR3. Via MiXCR, TCRdb re-called the multiplex PCR reads, giving one row per CDR3 protein. The sample has 550,000 to 700,000 distinct CDR3 sequences; roughly 14% are singletons. The specimen sequenced was blood. The origin of the receptors is a woman aged 40 to 50 with Graves' ophthalmopathy.

The chain has TRBV3-1 and TRBJ1-1, with D possibly matching TRBD1 (5 bases). Trimming left V 3 bases short and J 4 bases short, with 15 bases between. The CDR3 consists of 15 residues. Germline assignment: CDR1 LGHDT and CDR2 YNNKEL (reference sequence). The CDR3 protein is CASSQGRLMGTEAFF. In DNA, the CDR3 is TGTGCCAGCAGCCAGGGGCGGCTCATGGGCACTGAAGCTTTCTTT.

This clonotype occurred many times. The chain carries TRBV6-5 and TRBJ1-3; D is unresolved. V lost 4 bases and J lost 3, with 4 bases in between. CDR3 size: 12 residues. Germline V gene lookup returns CDR1 MNHEY and CDR2 SVGAGI. In DNA, the CDR3 is TGTGCCAGCAGTTCGGATGGAAACACCATATATTTT. Its protein product is CASSSDGNTIYF.

This clonotype has ten or more counts. CDR3 nucleotide sequence: TGTGCCAGCAGTTTTTCCCGGGCAGGGGCCGGCTACACCTTC. Its translation is CASSFSRAGAGYTF. This chain joins TRBV28 and TRBJ1-2, with a possible D match to TRBD1 (6 bases). V was trimmed by 3 bases and J by 8 bases, leaving 16 bases between them. This CDR3 is built from 14 residues. The germline V gene has CDR1 MDHEN and CDR2 SYDVKM.

This clonotype was counted only a few times. This may come from a read error, since a much larger clone is one base off. The chain uses TRBV6-5 and TRBJ2-4, with D perhaps assigned TRBD1 or TRBD2 (5 bases each). V lost 4 bases and J 0 bases, leaving 7 bases between the germline ends. CDR1 is MNHEY and CDR2 is SVGAGI in the germline V gene. The CDR3 contains 14 residues. The CDR3 DNA follows: TGTGCCAGCAGTTGGGGGACAGCCAAAAACATTCAGTACTTC. Protein product: CASSWGTAKNIQYF.

This clonotype showed up just once. J is TRBJ1-2 and V is TRBV29-1; 7 positions agree with TRBD1. Trimming removed 6 bases from V and 0 bases from J; junction bases left unmatched: 4. CDR1 and CDR2 from the germline V gene are SQVTM and ANQGSEA. This CDR3 is 13 amino acids long. CDR3 nucleotides: TGCAGCGTCGGGACAGTATCTAACTATGGCTACACCTTC. This codes for CSVGTVSNYGYTF.

This clonotype was recorded at least ten times. V gene TRBV5-1 combines with J gene TRBJ1-2; D is ambiguous. Germline CDR1 SGHRS, CDR2 YFSETQ. V lost 3 bases and J lost 8, with 14 bases in between. This CDR3 is built from 13 residues. The CDR3 is CASSSDPVRGYTF. CDR3 bases: TGCGCCAGCAGCTCGGACCCGGTTCGGGGCTACACCTTC.

In this sample, this clonotype turned up many times. The V gene is TRBV11-2, the J gene TRBJ1-6, with D tentatively TRBD1 (5 bases). Germline loops: CDR1 SGHAT, CDR2 FQNNGV. This CDR3 is 15 amino acids long. Deletions cut 5 bases from V and 5 bases from J, with 13 bases between. CDR3 amino acids: CASSRAGGNNSPLHF. The CDR3 coding sequence is TGTGCCAGCAGCCGGGCGGGGGGGAATAATTCACCCCTCCACTTT.

The sample holds a few counts of this clonotype. The chain recombines TRBV4-2 with TRBJ2-1; 9 bases fit TRBD2. Germline CDR1 LGHNA, CDR2 YNFKEQ. The CDR3 covers 17 residues. J lost 4 bases, V lost 5 bases, and 12 bases had no gene match. CDR3 in amino acids: CASSEPVAGGGYNEQFF. The CDR3 nucleotides are TGTGCCAGCAGCGAACCAGTTGCGGGAGGGGGATACAATGAGCAGTTCTTC.

This clonotype was recorded many times. A much larger clone sits a single nucleotide away, making a read error possible. The chain recombines TRBV27 with TRBJ1-5, with 8 bases identical to TRBD1. After removal of 6 bases from V and 4 bases from J, the junction contained 5 bases not matched to a gene. The CDR3 is 14 residues long. Germline assignment: CDR1 MNHEY and CDR2 SMNVEV (reference sequence). CDR3 coding DNA: TGTGCCAGCAGCCAACGACAGGGGAATCAGCCCCAGCATTTT. This sequence encodes CASSQRQGNQPQHF.

This clonotype was seen repeatedly, ten times or more. The chain links TRBV6-2 or TRBV6-3 to TRBJ2-7, with 13 nucleotides matching TRBD2. This CDR3 contains 18 residues. With 1 base clipped from V and 5 bases from J, the junction kept 11 bases outside the gene matches. CDR1 and CDR2 from the germline V gene are MNHEY and SVGEGT. CDR3 protein: CASSYLVRRGTSGNEQYF. As DNA, the CDR3 is TGTGCCAGCAGTTACTTGGTCCGCCGTGGGACTAGCGGGAACGAGCAGTACTTC.

This clonotype was observed many times. The rearrangement uses TRBV7-9 and TRBJ2-5, with 7 nucleotides matching TRBD2. CDR3 length: 15 amino acids. After removal of 0 bases from V and 1 base from J, the junction contained 2 bases not matched to a gene. Per germline, CDR1 SEHNR and CDR2 FQNEAQ (reference sequence). DNA of the CDR3: TGTGCCAGCAGCTTAGCGTCTAGCGGCCAAGAGACCCAGTACTTC. Protein: CASSLASSGQETQYF.

In its sample, this clonotype was seen a few times. The J gene is TRBJ2-7, the V gene TRBV28; no firm D call. Trimming left V 5 bases short and J 5 bases short, with 19 bases between. The CDR3 is 15 amino acids. Germline V gene lookup returns CDR1 MDHEN and CDR2 SYDVKM. CDR3 in DNA: TGTGCCAGCAGTACCAACCACCCAGCTAGGCACGAGCAGTACTTC. Protein sequence: CASSTNHPARHEQYF. Variable domain in full (rest from reference TRBV28 and TRBJ2-7): DVKVTQSSRYLVKRTGEKVFLECVQDMDHENMFWYRQDPGLGLRLIYFSYDVKMKEKGDIPEGYSVSREKKERFSLILESASTNQTSMYLCASSTNHPARHEQYFGPGTRLTVT.

The sample holds a few counts of this clonotype. Being one base from a much bigger clone, this may be a read error. This chain uses TRBV2 with TRBJ2-2; TRBD1 matches at 8 bases. There are 14 residues in the CDR3. With V trimmed by 3 bases and J by 7 bases, 4 bases remained unmatched. The germline CDR1 and CDR2 sequences are SNHLY and FYNNEI. CDR3 loop: CASSDRDRRGELFF. The CDR3 DNA is TGTGCCAGCAGTGACCGGGACAGGCGCGGGGAGCTGTTTTTT.

This clonotype appeared many times. The rearrangement joins TRBV19 to TRBJ1-2, with 11 positions matching TRBD1. This CDR3 has 14 amino acids. V lost 5 bases to trimming and J lost 7 bases; unmatched junction nucleotides: 6. Germline V gene data show CDR1 as LNHDA and CDR2 as SQIVND (reference sequence). CDR3 nucleotide sequence: TGTGCCAGTAGTCCATGGGACAGGGGGGCTGGCTACACCTTC. This encodes CASSPWDRGAGYTF.

V and J are TRBV10-3 and TRBJ2-7; perhaps TRBD2 as D (5 bases). The CDR3 has 15 residues. The germline V and J ends were trimmed by 4 bases and 3 bases, with 16 bases remaining between them. Per the germline V gene, CDR1 is ENHRY and CDR2 is SYGVKD. In DNA form, the CDR3 reads TGTGCCATCAGTGGGGTCGGGTCGCGGGTCTACGAGCAGTACTTC. The encoded protein is CAISGVGSRVYEQYF.

In its sample, this clonotype was seen many times. This rearrangement joins TRBV7-9 to TRBJ2-7; D could derive from TRBD1 or TRBD2 (5 bases each). The germline V gene has CDR1 SEHNR and CDR2 FQNEAQ (reference sequence). The CDR3 totals 13 residues. The V end lost 4 bases, the J end lost 6 bases, and 13 bases lay between the germline ends. CDR3 amino acids: CASSWGAGSEQYF. The CDR3 DNA reads TGTGCCAGCAGCTGGGGAGCAGGGAGCGAGCAGTACTTC. Full variable domain (outside the CDR3, taken from reference TRBV7-9 and TRBJ2-7): DTGVSQNPRHKITKRGQNVTFRCDPISEHNRLYWYRQTLGQGPEFLTYFQNEAQLEKSRLLSDRFSAERPKGSFSTLEIQRTEQGDSAMYLCASSWGAGSEQYFGPGTRLTVT.